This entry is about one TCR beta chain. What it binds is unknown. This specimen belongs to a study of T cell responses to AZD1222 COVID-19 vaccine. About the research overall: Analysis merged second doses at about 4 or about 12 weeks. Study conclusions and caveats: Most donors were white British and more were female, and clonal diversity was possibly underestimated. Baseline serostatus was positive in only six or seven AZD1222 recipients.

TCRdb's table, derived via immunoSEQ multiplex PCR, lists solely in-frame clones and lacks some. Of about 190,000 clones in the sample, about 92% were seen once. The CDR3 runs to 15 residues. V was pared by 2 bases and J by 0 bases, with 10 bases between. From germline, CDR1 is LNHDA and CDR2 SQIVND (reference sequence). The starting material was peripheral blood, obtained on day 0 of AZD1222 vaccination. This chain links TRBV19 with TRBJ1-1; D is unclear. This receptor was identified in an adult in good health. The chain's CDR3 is CASSINGRLNTEAFF. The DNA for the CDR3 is TGTGCCAGTAGTATAAATGGGCGGCTGAACACTGAAGCTTTCTTT.